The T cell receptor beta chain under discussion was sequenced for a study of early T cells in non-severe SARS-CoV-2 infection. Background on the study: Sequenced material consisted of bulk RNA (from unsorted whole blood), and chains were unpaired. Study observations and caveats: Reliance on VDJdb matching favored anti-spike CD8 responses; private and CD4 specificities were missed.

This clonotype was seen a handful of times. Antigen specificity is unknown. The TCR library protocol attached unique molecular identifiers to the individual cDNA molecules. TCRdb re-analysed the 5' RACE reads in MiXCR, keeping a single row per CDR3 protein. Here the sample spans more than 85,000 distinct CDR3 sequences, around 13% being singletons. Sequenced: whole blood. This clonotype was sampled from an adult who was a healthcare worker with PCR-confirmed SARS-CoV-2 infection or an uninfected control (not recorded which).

In DNA, the CDR3 is TGTGCCAGCAGCTCCGATACCGGGGAGCTGTTTTTT. This codes for CASSSDTGELFF. The gene calls are TRBV7-8 and TRBJ2-2, with D hard to call. This CDR3 region has 12 residues. Germline V lookup: CDR1 SGHVS, CDR2 FQNEAQ. Trimming left V 4 bases short and J 5 bases short, with 5 bases between.